These 31 T cell receptor beta chains were all obtained from the same sample, sequenced in a study of T cell changes during pregnancy in multiple sclerosis. Assay: immunoSEQ multiplex PCR; the TCRdb copy retains only in-frame clones and omits some. The sample records 56,000 or so clones, more than 85% being singletons. The sequenced sample was CD4+ T cells from peripheral blood mononuclear cells, obtained in the third trimester of pregnancy. The receptors were sampled from a female donor with multiple sclerosis, enrolled in a pregnancy study.

The rearrangement links TRBV14 to TRBJ2-5; TRBD1 might be the D (5 bases). Looked up from germline, CDR1 is SGHDN and CDR2 is FVKESK. The CDR3 has 14 residues. The ends were cut back, 4 bases at V and 3 bases at J, with 12 bases in the middle. In DNA, the CDR3 is TGTGCCAGCAGCCCTGCAAGGGGTAAAGAGACCCAGTACTTC. Translating it yields CASSPARGKETQYF.

This chain links TRBV7-2 with TRBJ1-1; 10 nucleotides align to TRBD1. In germline, CDR1 is SGHTA, CDR2 FQGNSA. Germline trimming cut 3 bases from V and 8 bases from J; bases unmatched to any gene: 6. There are 14 residues in the CDR3. The DNA of the CDR3 is TGTGCCAGCAGCTTTGGGACAGGGGCCTTAGAAGCTTTCTTT. Its protein product is CASSFGTGALEAFF.

This clone was counted between two and nine times. The chain couples TRBV7-9 to TRBJ2-7; TRBD2 is a possible D gene (6 bases). The CDR3 is 15 amino acids. Looked up from germline, CDR1 is SEHNR and CDR2 is FQNEAQ (reference sequence). Trimming removed 5 bases from V and 0 bases from J, with 14 bases in between. The CDR3 sequence: CASSRGTVSSYEQYF. Written as DNA, the CDR3 is TGTGCCAGCAGCCGCGGGACGGTAAGCTCCTACGAGCAGTACTTC. The variable domain in full, with the rest retrieved from reference TRBV7-9 and TRBJ2-7, is DTGVSQNPRHKITKRGQNVTFRCDPISEHNRLYWYRQTLGQGPEFLTYFQNEAQLEKSRLLSDRFSAERPKGSFSTLEIQRTEQGDSAMYLCASSRGTVSSYEQYFGPGTRLTVT.

The chain has TRBV9 and TRBJ2-4; 9 bases match TRBD2. The V gene end was trimmed by 7 bases and the J gene end by 8 bases; junction bases not matched to a gene: 7. The CDR3 loop spans 13 amino acids. In germline, CDR1 is SGDLS, CDR2 YYNGEE. In DNA, the CDR3 is TGTGCCAGCCGGCGGGAGGGGACGGACATTCAGTACTTC. Its protein product is CASRREGTDIQYF.

This chain joins TRBV18 and TRBJ2-3; the D gene is possibly TRBD1 (5 bases). CDR1 is KGHSH, CDR2 LQKENI, per germline. The CDR3 has 14 residues. V dropped 1 base and J dropped 2 bases, with 7 bases sitting between them. The CDR3 reads CASSPQDTTDTQYF. The CDR3 DNA follows: TGTGCCAGCTCACCACAGGACACCACAGATACGCAGTATTTT. Together with reference TRBV18 and TRBJ2-3, the CDR3 gives the full variable domain: NAGVMQNPRHLVRRRGQEARLRCSPMKGHSHVYWYRQLPEEGLKFMVYLQKENIIDESGMPKERFSAEFPKEGPSILRIQQVVRGDSAAYFCASSPQDTTDTQYFGPGTRLTVL.

This clone was picked up one time. V gene TRBV10-3 combines with J gene TRBJ2-7; 7 bases fit TRBD1. V lost 2 bases, J lost 6 bases, and 10 bases stayed unmatched. Germline CDR1 ENHRY, CDR2 SYGVKD. CDR3 length equals 15 residues. The CDR3 sequence: CAISEALGQPTEQYF. The CDR3 nucleotides are TGTGCCATCAGTGAGGCCCTGGGACAGCCGACCGAGCAGTACTTC.

V gene TRBV19 combines with J gene TRBJ1-2; D is unclear. Germline V gene lookup returns CDR1 LNHDA and CDR2 SQIVND (reference sequence). V was clipped by 10 bases and J by 5 bases, with 20 bases between them. The CDR3 has 14 residues. In DNA, the CDR3 is TGTGCCACTGCCTCGGGGTTTGTTCTATATGGCTACACCTTC. This sequence encodes CATASGFVLYGYTF. Full variable domain (missing parts from reference TRBV19 and TRBJ1-2): DGGITQSPKYLFRKEGQNVTLSCEQNLNHDAMYWYRQDPGQGLRLIYYSQIVNDFQKGDIAEGYSVSREKKESFPLTVTSAQKNPTAFYLCATASGFVLYGYTFGSGTRLTVV.

This chain uses TRBV28 with TRBJ1-1, with 9 nucleotides matching TRBD1. Germline loops: CDR1 MDHEN, CDR2 SYDVKM. V was pared by 6 bases and J by 0 bases, with 8 bases of the junction left unmatched. This CDR3 is 16 amino acids long. CDR3 nucleotides: TGTGCCAGCAGCACCAACAGGGGGCTAATGAACACTGAAGCTTTCTTT. Amino acid sequence: CASSTNRGLMNTEAFF.

The chain combines TRBV20-1 with TRBJ1-2; D not resolved. The CDR3 totals 11 residues. Germline loops: CDR1 DFQATT, CDR2 SNEGSKA (reference sequence). The germline V and J ends were trimmed by 3 bases and 8 bases, with 10 bases remaining between them. Here the CDR3 reads CSASGLRGYTF. For the CDR3, the DNA is TGCAGTGCTAGTGGTCTACGAGGCTACACCTTC.

The J gene is TRBJ2-4, the V gene TRBV5-8; D possibly corresponds to TRBD2 (5 bases). Germline loops: CDR1 SGHTS, CDR2 YDEGEE. Trimming stripped 0 bases from V and 9 bases from J, with 19 bases between. The CDR3 spans 16 residues. The CDR3 is CASSLGQSTPGLIQYF. The CDR3 nucleotides read TGTGCCAGCAGCTTGGGTCAGTCGACCCCCGGACTCATTCAGTACTTC.

This sequence joins TRBV9 and TRBJ1-1; D gene unclear. The CDR3 runs to 14 residues. Germline CDR1 is SGDLS and CDR2 is YYNGEE. V was shortened by 3 bases and J by 1 base, with 10 bases between the two germline ends. The CDR3 is CASSAQVGNTEAFF. CDR3 nucleotide sequence: TGTGCCAGCAGCGCCCAGGTGGGGAACACTGAAGCTTTCTTT.

This chain links TRBV4-1 with TRBJ2-2, with 8 bases lining up with TRBD2. J was trimmed by 2 bases and V by 9 bases; bases with no gene match: 5. Looked up from germline, CDR1 is MGHRA and CDR2 is YSYEKL. The CDR3 spans 14 residues. Written as DNA, the CDR3 is TGCGCCAGGACGGGACTAGGTAACACCGGGGAGCTGTTTTTT. Protein sequence: CARTGLGNTGELFF.

The rearrangement joins TRBV27 to TRBJ1-1; 8 nucleotides line up with TRBD1. Looked up from germline, CDR1 is MNHEY and CDR2 is SMNVEV (reference sequence). Trimming cost V 6 bases and J 0 bases; bases outside gene matches: 3. CDR3 size: 14 residues. The CDR3 sequence is CASRRGQVNTEAFF. The CDR3 DNA is TGTGCCAGCAGGCGGGGACAGGTGAACACTGAAGCTTTCTTT.

The V call is TRBV19, the J call TRBJ1-1; no firm D call. Trimming pared 3 bases from V and 1 base from J, leaving 9 bases between. The CDR3 runs 14 residues. The germline gives CDR1 LNHDA, CDR2 SQIVND (reference sequence). CDR3 protein: CASSIHLANTEAFF. The CDR3 region has the DNA TGTGCCAGTAGTATTCATTTAGCGAACACTGAAGCTTTCTTT.

The chain is built from TRBV18 and TRBJ2-3; D unresolved. In germline, CDR1 is KGHSH, CDR2 LQKENI. V was shortened by 0 bases and J by 4 bases, with 2 bases between the two germline ends. The length of the CDR3 is 12 residues. CDR3 loop: CASSPPSDTQYF. For the CDR3, the DNA is TGTGCCAGCTCACCACCCTCAGATACGCAGTATTTT.

V is TRBV19 and J is TRBJ1-5, with TRBD1 identical over 8 bases. CDR1 is LNHDA and CDR2 is SQIVND in the germline V gene (reference sequence). The CDR3 extends over 16 amino acids. The V gene end was trimmed by 2 bases and the J gene end by 0 bases; junction bases not matched to a gene: 3. The CDR3, as DNA: TGTGCCAGTAGTATACGACAGGGGACTAGCAATCAGCCCCAGCATTTT. Amino acids: CASSIRQGTSNQPQHF.

This sequence joins TRBV5-4 and TRBJ2-2; 9 nucleotides line up with TRBD1. With V trimmed by 2 bases and J by 7 bases, 3 bases remained unmatched. Looked up from germline, CDR1 is SGHNT and CDR2 is YYREEE (reference sequence). CDR3 length equals 14 residues. CDR3 loop: CASSLQGAGGELFF. For the CDR3, the DNA is TGTGCCAGCAGCTTACAGGGGGCTGGCGGGGAGCTGTTTTTT.

This chain uses TRBV5-1 with TRBJ2-7; TRBD2 matches at 13 bases. Unmatched junction bases numbered 9, after V lost 4 bases and J lost 5 bases. CDR1 is SGHRS and CDR2 is YFSETQ in the germline V gene. This CDR3 is 16 amino acids long. This CDR3 is CASSVDLLAGGDEQYF. The CDR3 region has the DNA TGCGCCAGCAGCGTGGACCTACTAGCGGGAGGGGACGAGCAGTACTTC. Supplemented by reference TRBV5-1 and TRBJ2-7, the full variable domain reads KAGVTQTPRYLIKTRGQQVTLSCSPISGHRSVSWYQQTPGQGLQFLFEYFSETQRNKGNFPGRFSGRQFSNSRSEMNVSTLELGDSALYLCASSVDLLAGGDEQYFGPGTRLTVT.

J is TRBJ1-2 and V is TRBV28; D perhaps matches TRBD1 (6 bases). CDR1 is MDHEN, CDR2 SYDVKM, per germline. V was shortened by 3 bases and J by 6 bases, with 14 bases between the two germline ends. There are 14 residues in the CDR3. CDR3 sequence reads: CASSFGGAGDGYTF. Written as DNA, the CDR3 is TGTGCCAGCAGTTTTGGGGGGGCGGGGGATGGCTACACCTTC.

CDR3 sequence: CASSPPKREGTGELFF. The CDR3 coding sequence is TGTGCCAGCTCACCACCAAAGCGGGAGGGCACCGGGGAGCTGTTTTTT. The chain has TRBV18 and TRBJ2-2; 10 bases map to TRBD2. This CDR3 has 16 residues. The trim removed 0 bases at V and 4 bases at J, leaving 2 bases unmatched. The germline gives CDR1 KGHSH, CDR2 LQKENI.

This clone was observed once. V is TRBV7-8 and J is TRBJ2-5; TRBD1 matches at 8 bases. The CDR3 contains 17 residues. CDR1 SGHVS and CDR2 FQNEAQ come from the germline V gene. The trim removed 3 bases at V and 2 bases at J, leaving 11 bases unmatched. Written as DNA, the CDR3 is TGTGCCAGCAGCTTTCCCCTAGGACAGGGTGGGCAAGAGACCCAGTACTTC. Amino acid sequence: CASSFPLGQGGQETQYF.

The rearrangement links TRBV4-2 to TRBJ1-2, with D perhaps TRBD1 (5 bases). Germline lookup yields CDR1 LGHNA and CDR2 YNFKEQ. The CDR3 is 15 amino acids. V was clipped by 3 bases and J by 5 bases, with 16 bases between them. The CDR3 is CASSQISGRVYGYTF. The CDR3 region has the DNA TGTGCCAGCAGCCAGATAAGTGGCAGGGTTTATGGCTACACCTTC.

This clone appeared once. CDR3 DNA: TGCGCCAGCAGCTTGATGGCTAGCACAGATACGCAGTATTTT. Residues: CASSLMASTDTQYF. The rearrangement links TRBV5-1 to TRBJ2-3; D remains ambiguous. CDR1 and CDR2 from the germline V gene are SGHRS and YFSETQ. The CDR3 length is 14 residues. V lost 1 base and J 0 bases, leaving 6 bases between the germline ends. Combining the CDR3 with reference TRBV5-1 and TRBJ2-3 gives the whole variable domain KAGVTQTPRYLIKTRGQQVTLSCSPISGHRSVSWYQQTPGQGLQFLFEYFSETQRNKGNFPGRFSGRQFSNSRSEMNVSTLELGDSALYLCASSLMASTDTQYFGPGTRLTVL.

This clone came up once. The J gene is TRBJ1-6, the V gene TRBV4-3; no clear D. The V end was cut by 0 bases, the J end by 6 bases, with 6 bases between. CDR1 LGHNA and CDR2 YSLEER come from the germline V gene. This CDR3 region has 14 residues. The CDR3 spells CASSQDVSNSPLHF. Here the CDR3 DNA reads TGCGCCAGCAGCCAAGATGTGAGTAATTCACCCCTCCACTTT.

The chain has TRBV9 and TRBJ1-2; D is perhaps TRBD1 (6 bases). CDR1 and CDR2 (germline): SGDLS, YYNGEE. Trimming removed 6 bases from V and 4 bases from J, with 10 bases in between. The CDR3 sequence is 12 residues long. CDR3 in DNA: TGTGCCAGCACCAGGGACATCTATGGCTACACCTTC. This encodes CASTRDIYGYTF.

This clone turned up a few times. The chain carries TRBV11-2 and TRBJ1-1, with 9 bases that match TRBD1. CDR1 and CDR2 from the germline V gene are SGHAT and FQNNGV. Trimming removed 7 bases from V and 5 bases from J; junction bases left unmatched: 8. The CDR3 contains 14 residues. CDR3 protein: CASNFNRGRTEAFF. The CDR3 nucleotides are TGTGCCAGCAACTTCAACAGGGGGCGGACTGAAGCTTTCTTT.

This rearrangement joins TRBV7-2 to TRBJ2-1; TRBD2 aligns across 15 bases. V trimming: 6 bases; J trimming: 7 bases; junction bases outside the gene matches: 4. Per germline, CDR1 SGHTA and CDR2 FQGNSA. The CDR3 is made up of 15 amino acids. The CDR3 coding sequence is TGTGCCAGCAGTGGACTAGCGGGGGGGCAAAATGAGCAGTTCTTC. It codes for CASSGLAGGQNEQFF.

This chain links TRBV6-5 with TRBJ1-1; 12 bases line up with TRBD1. Per germline, CDR1 MNHEY and CDR2 SVGAGI. The CDR3 is 16 amino acids. The ends lost 0 bases at V and 1 base at J; junction bases unmatched: 0. The CDR3 here is CASSYSGQGANTEAFF. CDR3 nucleotides: TGTGCCAGCAGTTACTCGGGACAGGGGGCGAACACTGAAGCTTTCTTT.

This rearrangement joins TRBV4-3 to TRBJ2-6; a weak D match, TRBD1 (6 bases). The germline V gene has CDR1 LGHNA and CDR2 YSLEER. The CDR3 loop spans 20 amino acids. V gave up 0 bases and J gave up 4 bases, with 22 bases separating them. The CDR3 nucleotides are TGCGCCAGCAGCCAAGACGGAGACAGGACACTTCGAACCGGGGCCAACGTCCTGACTTTC. This sequence encodes CASSQDGDRTLRTGANVLTF.

This rearrangement joins TRBV30 to TRBJ2-2, with D uncertain. CDR1 and CDR2 (germline): GTSNPN, SVGIG (reference sequence). There are 14 residues in the CDR3. V lost 2 bases and J lost 4, with 11 bases in between. The CDR3 is CAWSHGWSTGELFF. The CDR3 DNA reads as TGTGCCTGGAGTCACGGGTGGAGCACCGGGGAGCTGTTTTTT.

The chain couples TRBV7-3 to TRBJ1-6; D unresolved. The CDR3 covers 15 residues. Trimming shortened V by 1 base and J by 7 bases, and 11 bases separated the two germline ends. Looked up from germline, CDR1 is SGHTA and CDR2 is FQGTGA. In DNA, the CDR3 is TGTGCCAGCAGCTTAAATCCTAGACTAAATTCACCCCTCCACTTT. It specifies CASSLNPRLNSPLHF.